These T cell receptor beta chains were read from a single sample in a study of patients and donors after allogeneic stem cell transplantation. From the RT-PCR reads, TCRdb called clonotypes with MiXCR, one entry per CDR3 protein. This sample carries more than 850,000 distinct CDR3 sequences, approximately 19% of them seen once, and the ten largest clones take approximately 5.9%. The sequencing input was blood, either unsorted or a sorted T cell fraction (not recorded which). The receptor source for this set is a human donor who was either an allogeneic HSCT recipient or a stem cell or donor lymphocyte infusion donor (not recorded which). It is not recorded whose cells these are; they may come from a transplant donor. Both conserved end residues are part of each CDR3. The D gene is left open where the match is weak. Not every row has a clone size; where given, it reads once, few, many or a size class.

TRBJ2-7	.	TRBV30	TRBD1	TGTGCCTGGAGCCTAGGGGGTACAGGGGTGGAGTACTTC	CAWSLGGTGVEYF
TRBJ2-5	.	TRBV4-3	.	TGCGCCAGCAGCCAACGACCGGGACCCATGGGAGAGACCCAGTACTTC	CASSQRPGPMGETQYF
TRBJ2-4	.	TRBV4-1	.	TGCGCCAGCAGCCCTACCGACTTGGGTAACATTCAGTACTTC	CASSPTDLGNIQYF
TRBJ2-4	.	TRBV30	TRBD2	TGTGCCTGGAGTCTGGGAGGGCACATTCAGTACTTC	CAWSLGGHIQYF
TRBJ2-1	many	TRBV10-3	.	TGTGCCATCAGTGAGGACTGGGCCCTGTTCTTC	CAISEDWALFF
TRBJ2-7	many	TRBV6-2/TRBV6-3	TRBD1	TGTGCCAGCAGTTACCACAGGGGCTACGAGCAGTACTTC	CASSYHRGYEQYF
TRBJ2-2	few	TRBV4-2	TRBD2	TGTGCCAGCAGCCCTACACTAGCGGGGGGCCGGACCGGGGAGCTGTTTTTT	CASSPTLAGGRTGELFF
TRBJ1-5	few	TRBV12-3/TRBV12-4	.	TGTGCCAGCAGTTTAATGACTTGGACCGACAATCAGCCCCAGCATTTT	CASSLMTWTDNQPQHF
TRBJ2-5	.	TRBV20-1	TRBD2	TGCAGTGCACCGACCCGGGGACTAGCGGGAGAAGAGACCCAGTACTTC	CSAPTRGLAGEETQYF
TRBJ1-1	.	TRBV5-6	.	TGTGCCAGCAGCGTGGGCCAGGAAGCTTTCTTT	CASSVGQEAFF
TRBJ2-1	.	TRBV18	.	TGTGCCAGTCAGGGGGGAAGCTCCTACAATGAGCAGTTCTTC	CASQGGSSYNEQFF
TRBJ1-4	few	TRBV7-6	.	TGTGCCAGCAGCACCCAATCAACGGGTGAAAAACTGTTTTTT	CASSTQSTGEKLFF
TRBJ2-5	few	TRBV24-1	.	TGTGCCACCAGTGCGGCAAACCAAGAGACCCAGTACTTC	CATSAANQETQYF
TRBJ2-3	few	TRBV10-3	.	TGTGCCATCAGCGGGGGCAAAAGTTTCGCAGATACGCAGTATTTT	CAISGGKSFADTQYF
TRBJ1-2	once	TRBV12-3/TRBV12-4	.	TGTGCCAAAAGTTTAGGTCGGCGGGACACCTTC	CAKSLGRRDTF
TRBJ1-5	.	TRBV15	.	TGTGCCACCAGCAGAGAAAGCTCGGCGCAGCCCCAGCATTTT	CATSRESSAQPQHF
TRBJ1-1	few	TRBV7-9	.	TGTGCCAGCAGCTTGGGAAGTGCTGGGAACACTGAAGCTTTCTTT	CASSLGSAGNTEAFF
TRBJ2-7	few	TRBV6-1	.	TGTGCCAGCAGATCGTGGAGGAACTACGAGCAGTACTTC	CASRSWRNYEQYF
TRBJ2-1	few	TRBV10-3	TRBD2	TGTGCCATCAGTGCGTTTATAATTGGGACTAACTACAATGAGCAGTTCTTC	CAISAFIIGTNYNEQFF
TRBJ2-1	few	TRBV7-2	TRBD2	TGTGCCAGCAGCATAAGCGGGGGTAACGAGTTCTTC	CASSISGGNEFF
TRBJ2-5	few	TRBV6-5	.	TGTGCCAGCAGTTACTCGACTCCGGCGTACCAAGAGACCCAGTACTTC	CASSYSTPAYQETQYF
TRBJ2-1	.	TRBV5-1	.	TGCGCCAGCAGCTTGGGCGGACCCTCAACCTACAATGAGCAGTTCTTC	CASSLGGPSTYNEQFF
TRBJ2-7	many	TRBV12-3/TRBV12-4	TRBD2	TGTGCCAGCAGTCCACGCCCTAGCGGGAGGTTCAACGAGCAGTACTTC	CASSPRPSGRFNEQYF
TRBJ2-7	few	TRBV10-3	.	TGTGCCATCAGTGAGTCGTTGGTACTGGGAAGCTACGAGCAGTACTTC	CAISESLVLGSYEQYF
TRBJ2-2	few	TRBV29-1	TRBD1	TGCAGCGTTGAAGCCCCGGGACAGGTTAACACCGGGGAGCTGTTTTTT	CSVEAPGQVNTGELFF
TRBJ2-7	.	TRBV12-5	.	TGTGCTAGTGGTTTGGATGTGGGGGAGCAGTACTTC	CASGLDVGEQYF
TRBJ1-2	.	TRBV4-2	.	TGTGCCAGCAGCCAAGATATGGGGGCAGGGGACGGCTACACCTTC	CASSQDMGAGDGYTF
TRBJ2-5	few	TRBV11-2	TRBD2	TGTGCCAGCAGCTTAAGGGTTCCGGGGGGGCATCTTCTCGGGACCCAGTACTTC	CASSLRVPGGHLLGTQYF
TRBJ2-3	few	TRBV28	.	TGTGCCAGCAGTTTAAGGGGGGATCCTAGCACAGATACGCAGTATTTT	CASSLRGDPSTDTQYF
TRBJ1-1	many	TRBV12-3/TRBV12-4	.	TGTGCCAGCAGTTTGACGGAGAACACTGAAGCTTTCTTT	CASSLTENTEAFF
TRBJ1-1	.	TRBV6-1	TRBD1	TGTGCCAGCAGTCGTCCCGGGACAGGGTCCGGCACTGAAGCTTTCTTT	CASSRPGTGSGTEAFF
TRBJ2-1	.	TRBV6-2/TRBV6-3	.	TGTGCCAGCAGCCCTCCGGGGACCCCCTACAATGAGCAGTTCTTC	CASSPPGTPYNEQFF
TRBJ2-2	few	TRBV5-1	TRBD2	TGCGCCAGCAGCCGAGGAGGCACTAGCGGGAACCGGGGCACCGGGGAGCTGTTTTTT	CASSRGGTSGNRGTGELFF
TRBJ2-5	.	TRBV11-2	.	TGTGCCAGCAGCTTAGGCCGGGGCGGACAAGAGACCCAGTACTTC	CASSLGRGGQETQYF
TRBJ2-7	many	TRBV4-1	TRBD2	TGCGCCAGCAGCCAAGATCACCCTTTAATTGAGCGGGAGCCCCTCTACGAGCAGTACTTC	CASSQDHPLIEREPLYEQYF
TRBJ1-2	few	TRBV29-1	.	TGCAGCGTCAGGAAAGGCGGGCCTAACTATGGCTACACCTTC	CSVRKGGPNYGYTF
TRBJ2-5	few	TRBV7-8	.	TGTGCCAGCAGTCTCAGGGGTATAGAGACCCAGTACTTC	CASSLRGIETQYF
TRBJ2-7	few	TRBV4-1	TRBD1	TGCGCCAGCAGCCAACCGACAGGGAACTACGAGCAGTACTTC	CASSQPTGNYEQYF
TRBJ1-5	many	TRBV12-3/TRBV12-4	.	TGTGCCAGCAGTTTACACACGATCAATCAGCCCCAGCATTTT	CASSLHTINQPQHF
TRBJ2-2	many	TRBV6-2/TRBV6-3	.	TGTGCCAGCAGTTACGGCGGGGAGCTGTTTTTT	CASSYGGELFF
TRBJ2-3	.	TRBV4-2	TRBD1	TGTGCCAGCAGCACCCGACAGGGGGCCACAGATACGCAGTATTTT	CASSTRQGATDTQYF
TRBJ1-2	many	TRBV15	.	TGTGCCACCAGCAGAGATAAAGGAGGGGGCTACACCTTC	CATSRDKGGGYTF
TRBJ1-3	.	TRBV4-3	.	TGCGCCAGCAGCCAAGATAACGGCTCTGGAAACACCATATATTTT	CASSQDNGSGNTIYF
TRBJ1-1	.	TRBV7-9	TRBD1	TGTGCCAGCAGCTACCGACAGGGTCTACCCACTGAAGCTTTCTTT	CASSYRQGLPTEAFF
TRBJ2-1	.	TRBV15	.	TGTGCCACCAGCACCCAGGGGGGATCCTACAATGAGCAGTTCTTC	CATSTQGGSYNEQFF
TRBJ1-5	.	TRBV24-1	.	TGTGCCACCAGTGAAGCCGGGGCTAATAGCAATCAGCCCCAGCATTTT	CATSEAGANSNQPQHF
TRBJ2-3	few	TRBV6-2/TRBV6-3	.	TGTGCCAGCAGTCGACCTAGCGCTTCAAGCACAGATACGCAGTATTTT	CASSRPSASSTDTQYF
TRBJ2-7	few	TRBV5-1	TRBD2	TGCGCCAGCAGCTTGTTCGGCGGGAGGGAGGACGAGCAGTACTTC	CASSLFGGREDEQYF
TRBJ1-2	.	TRBV4-2	.	TGTGCCAGCAGCCAAGTTTCGGCAGAGTATGGCTACACCTTC	CASSQVSAEYGYTF
TRBJ2-2	.	TRBV29-1	.	TGCAGCGTTGTTCCAGGGGGAGGGATCGGGGAGCTGTTTTTT	CSVVPGGGIGELFF
TRBJ1-1	.	TRBV10-3	TRBD1	TGTGCCATCACCACGGGACAGACTAAGAACACTGAAGCTTTCTTT	CAITTGQTKNTEAFF
TRBJ2-1	few	TRBV13	TRBD2	TGTGCCAGCAGCCCCCCCCTAGCGGGGGGTAGGTATGAGCAGTTCTTC	CASSPPLAGGRYEQFF
TRBJ2-1	few	TRBV5-1	.	TGCGCCAGCAGCTTGAACGTTGAAAATGAGCAGTTCTTC	CASSLNVENEQFF
TRBJ1-1	few	TRBV27	TRBD1	TGTGCCAGCAGTTTATCCCCCCCGCCAGGGGGGACTGAAGCTTTCTTT	CASSLSPPPGGTEAFF
TRBJ1-2	.	TRBV2	TRBD1	TGTGCCAGGGGGACAGCAGCTAACTATGGCTACACCTTC	CARGTAANYGYTF
TRBJ2-7	.	TRBV6-5	TRBD1	TGTGCCAGCAGTTCCCGGGACAGGGAAACCTACGAGCAGTACTTC	CASSSRDRETYEQYF